This T cell receptor (beta chain) emerged from a study of T cells in Graves' hyperthyroidism and ophthalmopathy. Study results and limitations: Stable hyperthyroidism was separated from ophthalmopathy by a model based on 13 V-J features.

Researchers barred patients who had uncontrolled infection, other autoimmune disease, pregnancy or lactation. Diagnoses were established using clinical symptoms, serum thyroxine and TRAb, thyroid ultrasound and orbital computed tomography. Cells are PBMCs isolated from roughly 9.3 ml of fresh blood. V dropped 1 base and J dropped 3; count of bases not matched to a gene: 7. Germline CDR1 LGHDT, CDR2 YNNKEL (reference sequence). The CDR3 runs to 16 residues. Regions amplified from RNA transcripts were the TCR beta CDR3 regions. HTBI primers were the set used in a first-round RT-PCR of the TCR CDR3. MiXCR, applied by TCRdb to the multiplex PCR reads, yields one record per CDR3 protein. The profile covers under 400,000 distinct CDR3 sequences, with approximately 14% appearing a single time and approximately 30% taken by the ten largest. Ten or more counts support this clonotype. Antigen: not known.

This chain links TRBV3-1 with TRBJ2-5; 8 positions agree with TRBD1. Sequenced material: blood. This sequence originates from a woman aged 18-29 years with Graves' hyperthyroidism that later progressed to Graves' ophthalmopathy. The CDR3 region is CASSQVQGAWEETQYF. The CDR3 DNA sequence: TGTGCCAGCAGCCAAGTTCAGGGGGCGTGGGAAGAGACCCAGTACTTC.